The clone carrying this TCR beta chain was picked up many times. Its antigen is as yet unknown. CDR3 length equals 15 residues. V was cut by 3 bases and J by 4 bases, with 14 bases left in between. Germline CDR1 reads SEHNR; CDR2 reads FQNEAQ (reference sequence). These data are taken from a study of molecular identifiers for immune sequencing clone quantification. Regarding the study as a whole: A shared barcode on identical TCR molecules could lead to underestimated sizes for highly expanded clones. Whereas naive cells kept under 1% of molecules in clones above 20 RNA copies, such clones held over 98% in effectors.

TCR libraries were built in bulk with a published protocol and specific TCR primers. One entry per CDR3 protein results from TCRdb running MiXCR on the PCR reads. This sample has some 100,000 distinct CDR3 sequences, with roughly 34% found just once. This receptor was taken from a human donor in good health. Some libraries in this study had Jurkat cell RNA spiked in. What was sequenced was naive CD8+ T cells from blood, with Jurkat cell RNA spiked in. Subset reported: FACS-sorted CD8+CD4-CCR7+CD45RA+ naive T cells. This chain uses TRBV7-9 with TRBJ2-3, with no clear D. This CDR3 is CASSFVAGAPDTQYF. CDR3 sequence (DNA): TGTGCCAGCAGCTTTGTTGCAGGTGCTCCAGATACGCAGTATTTT.